Presented here are 4 T cell receptor beta chains from one specimen sequenced in a study of blood T cell repertoires in COVID-19. Generated by immunoSEQ multiplex PCR, the TCRdb table keeps only in-frame clones and is missing some. The sample yields around 140,000 clones, 65% to 90% seen once. Specimen: peripheral blood. The receptors were sampled from a man aged 60 to 75 with active or convalescent COVID-19.

V and J are TRBV6-5 and TRBJ1-1; D is unclear. Trimming took off 6 bases at V and 0 bases at J, with 5 bases between the two ends. The germline V gene has CDR1 MNHEY and CDR2 SVGAGI. This CDR3 is 12 amino acids long. DNA of the CDR3: TGTGCCAGCAGGGGCATGAACACTGAAGCTTTCTTT. It yields the protein CASRGMNTEAFF.

The J gene is TRBJ2-1, the V gene TRBV19, with a tentative D call TRBD2 (6 bases). V lost 3 bases, J lost 6 bases, and 15 bases lay in between. Germline assignment: CDR1 LNHDA and CDR2 SQIVND (reference sequence). The CDR3 runs 15 residues. CDR3 amino acids: CASSILYQAGNEQFF. The CDR3 DNA reads TGTGCCAGTAGTATCCTCTATCAAGCGGGCAATGAGCAGTTCTTC.

The chain employs TRBV7-2 and TRBJ1-4; 7 positions match TRBD1. This CDR3 is 14 amino acids long. J lost 7 bases, V lost 4 bases, and 6 bases had no gene match. In germline, CDR1 is SGHTA, CDR2 FQGNSA. DNA for the CDR3: TGTGCCAGCAGCTCCAGACAGGGCGCTGAAAAACTGTTTTTT. Translating it yields CASSSRQGAEKLFF.

This rearrangement joins TRBV9 to TRBJ1-2; D is possibly TRBD1 (6 bases). The CDR3 totals 14 residues. Germline CDR1 is SGDLS and CDR2 is YYNGEE. V was trimmed by 8 bases and J by 8 bases, leaving 22 bases between them. This chain's CDR3 is CASNPLAGDGGYTF. The CDR3 nucleotides read TGTGCCAGTAATCCTCTGGCAGGGGATGGCGGCTACACCTTC.